A single sample gave rise to the 5 T cell receptor beta chains below, sequenced in a study of PD-1 blockade in classical Hodgkin lymphoma. Every patient experienced relapse after autologous stem cell transplantation, and brentuximab vedotin exposure varied. Sequencing was performed with immunoSEQ multiplex PCR; in TCRdb, only in-frame clones are kept and a portion is missing. The sample lists over 15,000 clones, 65% to 85% occurring once. The sample here was peripheral blood mononuclear cells (PBMCs), taken before the second cycle of nivolumab. Receptors originate from a human donor with classical Hodgkin lymphoma.

This clone came up a few times. The rearrangement links TRBV6-6 to TRBJ1-1; 7 positions agree with TRBD1. V gave up 7 bases and J gave up 3 bases; unmatched junction bases: 5. The CDR3 has 13 amino acids. Per the germline V gene, CDR1 is MNHNY and CDR2 is SVGAGI (reference sequence). The CDR3 loop reads CASTDREDTEAFF. The CDR3 bases are TGTGCCAGCACCGACAGGGAGGACACTGAAGCTTTCTTT.

The chain carries TRBV5-5 and TRBJ1-5; 8 nucleotides line up with TRBD1. Germline values: CDR1 SGHKS, CDR2 YYEKEE (reference sequence). This CDR3 region has 15 residues. V lost 2 bases and J lost 6; bases outside the gene matches: 7. The CDR3 sequence is CASSLTGGRGQPQHF. CDR3 sequence (DNA): TGTGCCAGCAGCTTAACAGGGGGTCGGGGTCAGCCCCAGCATTTT. The variable domain in full, completed from reference TRBV5-5 and TRBJ1-5, reads DAGVTQSPTHLIKTRGQQVTLRCSPISGHKSVSWYQQVLGQGPQFIFQYYEKEERGRGNFPDRFSARQFPNYSSELNVNALLLGDSALYLCASSLTGGRGQPQHFGDGTRLSIL.

In DNA, the CDR3 is TGTGCCAGCAGTTACTCCGGGACAACTAGCAATCAGCCCCAGCATTTT. It encodes CASSYSGTTSNQPQHF. V usage is TRBV6-5 and J usage is TRBJ1-5; maybe TRBD1 (6 bases). CDR3 length equals 16 residues. Germline values: CDR1 MNHEY, CDR2 SVGAGI. Trimming left V 0 bases short and J 0 bases short, with 9 bases between.

The genes are TRBV21-1 and TRBJ2-7; the table's D call TRBD1 went unverified against the DNA. TRBV21-1 is a recognized pseudogene. This CDR3 has 14 residues. The CDR3, as DNA: TGTGCCAGCAGCAATGGACAGGTGGCCTACGAGCAGTACTTC. Protein product: CASSNGQVAYEQYF.

The chain uses TRBV6-4 and TRBJ1-4; 9 positions agree with TRBD1. This CDR3 comprises 15 residues. The ends lost 5 bases at V and 8 bases at J; junction bases unmatched: 9. Germline CDR1 is MRHNA and CDR2 is SNTAGT. The CDR3 region is CASSPGGTGHEKLFF. Written as DNA, the CDR3 is TGTGCCAGCAGTCCCGGGGGGACAGGGCACGAAAAACTGTTTTTT.